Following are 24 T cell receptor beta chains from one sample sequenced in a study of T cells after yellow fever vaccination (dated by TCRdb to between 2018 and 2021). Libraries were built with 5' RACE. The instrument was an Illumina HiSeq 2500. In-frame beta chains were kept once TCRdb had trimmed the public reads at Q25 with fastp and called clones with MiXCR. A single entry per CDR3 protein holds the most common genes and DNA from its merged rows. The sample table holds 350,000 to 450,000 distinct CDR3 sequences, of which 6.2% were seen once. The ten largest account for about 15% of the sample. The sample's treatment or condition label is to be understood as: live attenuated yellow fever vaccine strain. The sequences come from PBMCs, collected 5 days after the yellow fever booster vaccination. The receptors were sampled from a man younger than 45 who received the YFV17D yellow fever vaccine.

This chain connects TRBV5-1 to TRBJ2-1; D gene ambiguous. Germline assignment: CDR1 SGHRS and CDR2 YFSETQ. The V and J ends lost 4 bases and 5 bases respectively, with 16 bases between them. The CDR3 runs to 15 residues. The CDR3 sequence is CASSLLVPHDNEQFF. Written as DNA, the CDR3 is TGCGCCAGCAGCCTCCTAGTACCCCACGACAATGAGCAGTTCTTC.

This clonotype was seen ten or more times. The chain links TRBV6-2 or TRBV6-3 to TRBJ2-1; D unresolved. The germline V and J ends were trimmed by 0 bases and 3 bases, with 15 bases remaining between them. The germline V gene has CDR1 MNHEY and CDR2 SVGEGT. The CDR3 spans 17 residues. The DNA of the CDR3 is TGTGCCAGCAGTTACTCAAAGTCTGGGTACAACTACAATGAGCAGTTCTTC. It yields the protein CASSYSKSGYNYNEQFF.

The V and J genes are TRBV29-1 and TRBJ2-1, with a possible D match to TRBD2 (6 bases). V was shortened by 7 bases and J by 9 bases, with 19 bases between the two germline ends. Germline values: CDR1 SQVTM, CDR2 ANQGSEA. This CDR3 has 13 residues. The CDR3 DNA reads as TGCAGCGCCTCAGGCGGGGACGCGCGTGAGCAGTTCTTC. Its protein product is CSASGGDAREQFF.

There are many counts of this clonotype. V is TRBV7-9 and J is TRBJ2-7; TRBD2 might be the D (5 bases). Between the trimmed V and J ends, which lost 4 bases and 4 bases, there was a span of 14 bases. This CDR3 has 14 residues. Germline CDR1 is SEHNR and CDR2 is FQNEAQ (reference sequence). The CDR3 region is CASSSPGFGYEQYF. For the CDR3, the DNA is TGTGCCAGCAGCTCCCCGGGGTTTGGGTACGAGCAGTACTTC.

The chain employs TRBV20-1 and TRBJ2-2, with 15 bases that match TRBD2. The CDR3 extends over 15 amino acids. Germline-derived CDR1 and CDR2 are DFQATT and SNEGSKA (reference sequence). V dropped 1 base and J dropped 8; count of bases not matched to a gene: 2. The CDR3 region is CSARGTSGRVGELFF. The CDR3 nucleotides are TGCAGTGCTAGAGGGACTAGCGGGAGGGTTGGGGAGCTGTTTTTT.

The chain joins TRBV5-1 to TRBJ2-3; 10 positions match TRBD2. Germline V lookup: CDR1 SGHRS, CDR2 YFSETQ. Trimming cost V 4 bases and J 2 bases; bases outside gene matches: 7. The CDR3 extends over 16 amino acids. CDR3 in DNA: TGCGCCAGCAGCCCGAAGGGACTAGCGAACACAGATACGCAGTATTTT. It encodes CASSPKGLANTDTQYF.

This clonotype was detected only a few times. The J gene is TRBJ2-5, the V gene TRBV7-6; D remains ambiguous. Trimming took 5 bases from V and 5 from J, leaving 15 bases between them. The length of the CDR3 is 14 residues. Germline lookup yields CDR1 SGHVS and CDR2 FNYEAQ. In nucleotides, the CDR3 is TGTGCCAGCAGCACACGAGCCCAAGGGGAGACCCAGTACTTC. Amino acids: CASSTRAQGETQYF.

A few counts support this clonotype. CDR3 sequence (DNA): TGCAGTGCTTCTGGGGCCTTAGAGATCGGGGAGCTGTTTTTT. Its protein is CSASGALEIGELFF. The gene calls are TRBV20-1 and TRBJ2-2; D may be TRBD1 (5 bases). CDR1 DFQATT and CDR2 SNEGSKA come from the germline V gene (reference sequence). This CDR3 is 14 amino acids long. The ends were cut back, 5 bases at V and 7 bases at J, with 17 bases in the middle.

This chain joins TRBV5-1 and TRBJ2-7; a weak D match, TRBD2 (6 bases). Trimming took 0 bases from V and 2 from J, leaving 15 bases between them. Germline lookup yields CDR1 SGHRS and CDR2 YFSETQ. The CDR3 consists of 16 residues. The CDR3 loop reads CASSLGSAGITYEQYF. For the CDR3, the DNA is TGCGCCAGCAGCTTGGGGAGCGCGGGGATAACCTACGAGCAGTACTTC.

The CDR3: CSARDRVAYEQYF. The CDR3, as DNA: TGCAGTGCTAGAGACAGGGTCGCCTACGAGCAGTACTTC. V usage is TRBV20-1 and J usage is TRBJ2-7; D might be TRBD1 (5 bases). CDR1 is DFQATT, CDR2 SNEGSKA, per germline (reference sequence). With 0 bases removed from V and 2 bases from J, the gap between germline ends came to 8 bases. CDR3 length: 13 residues.

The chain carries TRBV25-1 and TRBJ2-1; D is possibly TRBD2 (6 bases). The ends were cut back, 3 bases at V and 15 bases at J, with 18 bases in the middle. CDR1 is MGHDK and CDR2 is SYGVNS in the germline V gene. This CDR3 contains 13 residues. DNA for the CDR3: TGTGCCAGCAGTGATGAAGGAGGGGCCCGAGGGTTCTTC. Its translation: CASSDEGGARGFF. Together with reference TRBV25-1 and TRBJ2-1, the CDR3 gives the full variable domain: EADIYQTPRYLVIGTGKKITLECSQTMGHDKMYWYQQDPGMELHLIHYSYGVNSTEKGDLSSESTVSRIRTEHFPLTLESARPSHTSQYLCASSDEGGARGFFGPGTRLTVL.

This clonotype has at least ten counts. CDR3 DNA sequence: TGTGCCAGCAGCTCACGTAAATTTGCGGACAAGAGCACAGATACGCAGTATTTT. It encodes CASSSRKFADKSTDTQYF. The chain carries TRBV11-2 and TRBJ2-3, with a tentative D call TRBD1 (5 bases). The CDR3 spans 18 residues. Trimming cost V 4 bases and J 0 bases, with 20 bases left between them. The V gene's germline CDR1 is SGHAT and CDR2 FQNNGV.

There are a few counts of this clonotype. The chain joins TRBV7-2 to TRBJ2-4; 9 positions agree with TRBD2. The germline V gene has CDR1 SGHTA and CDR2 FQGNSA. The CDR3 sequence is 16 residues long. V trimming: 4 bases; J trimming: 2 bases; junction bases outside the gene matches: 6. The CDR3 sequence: CASSSLAGVTKNIQYF. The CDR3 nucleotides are TGTGCCAGCAGCTCGTTAGCGGGAGTGACCAAAAACATTCAGTACTTC.

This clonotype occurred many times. CDR3: CSAEPQDTQYF. The DNA of the CDR3 is TGCAGTGCTGAGCCCCAAGATACGCAGTATTTT. This chain links TRBV20-1 with TRBJ2-3; D unclear. CDR1 is DFQATT and CDR2 is SNEGSKA in the germline V gene (reference sequence). CDR3 size: 11 residues. Trimming cost V 5 bases and J 5 bases, with 8 bases left between them.

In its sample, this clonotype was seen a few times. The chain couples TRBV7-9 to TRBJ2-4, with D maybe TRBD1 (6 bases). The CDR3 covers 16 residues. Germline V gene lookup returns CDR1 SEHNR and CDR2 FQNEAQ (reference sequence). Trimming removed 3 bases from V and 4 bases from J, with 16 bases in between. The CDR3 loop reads CASSLGPGHDKNIQYF. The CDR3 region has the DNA TGTGCCAGCAGCTTGGGGCCGGGACATGATAAAAACATTCAGTACTTC.

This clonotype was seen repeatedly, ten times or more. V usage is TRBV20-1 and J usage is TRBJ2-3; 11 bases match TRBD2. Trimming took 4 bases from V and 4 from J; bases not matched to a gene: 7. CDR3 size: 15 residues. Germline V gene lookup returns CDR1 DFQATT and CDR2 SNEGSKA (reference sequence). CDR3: CSATAASGRSDTQYF. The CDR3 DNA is TGCAGTGCTACGGCGGCTAGCGGGAGGTCAGATACGCAGTATTTT.

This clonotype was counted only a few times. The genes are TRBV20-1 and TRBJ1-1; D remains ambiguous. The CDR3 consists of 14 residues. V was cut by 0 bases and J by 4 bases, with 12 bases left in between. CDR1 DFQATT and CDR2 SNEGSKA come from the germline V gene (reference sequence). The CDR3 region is CSARDGSGSTEAFF. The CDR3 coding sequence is TGCAGTGCTAGAGATGGCTCGGGTAGCACTGAAGCTTTCTTT.

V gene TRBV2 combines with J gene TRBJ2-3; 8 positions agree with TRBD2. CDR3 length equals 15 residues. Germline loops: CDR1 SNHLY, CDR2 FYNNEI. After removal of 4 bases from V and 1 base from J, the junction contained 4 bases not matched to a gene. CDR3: CASSGRGGGTDTQYF. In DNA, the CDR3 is TGTGCCAGCAGTGGCCGGGGGGGGGGCACAGATACGCAGTATTTT.

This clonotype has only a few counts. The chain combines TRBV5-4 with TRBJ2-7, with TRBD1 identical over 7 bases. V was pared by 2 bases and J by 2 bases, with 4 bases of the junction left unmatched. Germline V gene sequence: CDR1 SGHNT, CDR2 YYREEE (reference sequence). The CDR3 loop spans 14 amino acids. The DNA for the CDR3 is TGTGCCAGCAGCTTCCAGGGGGAACCCTACGAGCAGTACTTC. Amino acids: CASSFQGEPYEQYF.

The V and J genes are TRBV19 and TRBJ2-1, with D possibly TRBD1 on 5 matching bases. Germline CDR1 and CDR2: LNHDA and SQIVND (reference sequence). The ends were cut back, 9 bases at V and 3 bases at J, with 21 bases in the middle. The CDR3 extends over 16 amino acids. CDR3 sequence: CASHRSRSVGYNEQFF. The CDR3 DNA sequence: TGTGCCAGCCACAGGTCCCGGTCCGTTGGCTACAATGAGCAGTTCTTC.

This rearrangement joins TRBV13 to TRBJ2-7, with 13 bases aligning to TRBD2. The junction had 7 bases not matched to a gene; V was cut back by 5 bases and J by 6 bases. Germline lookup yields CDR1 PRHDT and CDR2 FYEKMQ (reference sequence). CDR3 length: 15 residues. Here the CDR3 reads CASSTGLAGASEQYF. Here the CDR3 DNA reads TGTGCCAGCAGCACCGGACTAGCGGGAGCAAGCGAGCAGTACTTC.

The CDR3 DNA follows: TGTGCCAGTAGTAACACTTACAGGACCACCGGGGAGCTGTTTTTT. This translates into CASSNTYRTTGELFF. This chain connects TRBV19 to TRBJ2-2; maybe TRBD1 (5 bases). Per the germline V gene, CDR1 is LNHDA and CDR2 is SQIVND (reference sequence). Trimming removed 4 bases from V and 4 bases from J, with 13 bases in between. The CDR3 runs to 15 residues.

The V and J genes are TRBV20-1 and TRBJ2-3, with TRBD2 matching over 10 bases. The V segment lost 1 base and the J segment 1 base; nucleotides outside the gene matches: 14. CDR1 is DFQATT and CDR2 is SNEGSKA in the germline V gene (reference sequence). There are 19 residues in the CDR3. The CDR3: CSARVLGAGGPFGTDTQYF. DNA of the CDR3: TGCAGTGCTAGAGTCTTGGGAGCGGGAGGGCCTTTTGGCACAGATACGCAGTATTTT.

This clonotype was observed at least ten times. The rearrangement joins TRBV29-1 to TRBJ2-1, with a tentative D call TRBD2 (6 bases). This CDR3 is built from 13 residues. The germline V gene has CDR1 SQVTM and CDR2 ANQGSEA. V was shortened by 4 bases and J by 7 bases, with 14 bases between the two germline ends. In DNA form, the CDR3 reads TGCAGCGTTGTTGGGACTGGGGGGAATGAGCAGTTCTTC. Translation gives CSVVGTGGNEQFF.